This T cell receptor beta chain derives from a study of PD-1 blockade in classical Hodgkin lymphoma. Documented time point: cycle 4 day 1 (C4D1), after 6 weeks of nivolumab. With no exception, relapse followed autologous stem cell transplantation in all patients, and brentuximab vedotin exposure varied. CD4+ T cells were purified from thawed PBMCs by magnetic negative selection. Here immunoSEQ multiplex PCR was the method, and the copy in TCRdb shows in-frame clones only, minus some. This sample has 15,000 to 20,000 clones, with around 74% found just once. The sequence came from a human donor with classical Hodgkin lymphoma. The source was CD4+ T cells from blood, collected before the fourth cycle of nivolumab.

The CDR3 loop reads CASSEGGTGVGVSPLHF. CDR3 sequence (DNA): TGTGCCAGCAGCGAGGGGGGGACAGGGGTCGGCGTCTCACCCCTCCACTTT. This rearrangement joins TRBV9 to TRBJ1-6, with 10 bases matching TRBD1. The V gene end was trimmed by 3 bases and the J gene end by 10 bases; junction bases not matched to a gene: 13. The CDR3 extends over 17 amino acids. Per germline, CDR1 SGDLS and CDR2 YYNGEE. Complete variable domain (other parts from reference TRBV9 and TRBJ1-6): DSGVTQTPKHLITATGQRVTLRCSPRSGDLSVYWYQQSLDQGLQFLIQYYNGEERAKGNILERFSAQQFPDLHSELNLSSLELGDSALYFCASSEGGTGVGVSPLHFGNGTRLTVT.